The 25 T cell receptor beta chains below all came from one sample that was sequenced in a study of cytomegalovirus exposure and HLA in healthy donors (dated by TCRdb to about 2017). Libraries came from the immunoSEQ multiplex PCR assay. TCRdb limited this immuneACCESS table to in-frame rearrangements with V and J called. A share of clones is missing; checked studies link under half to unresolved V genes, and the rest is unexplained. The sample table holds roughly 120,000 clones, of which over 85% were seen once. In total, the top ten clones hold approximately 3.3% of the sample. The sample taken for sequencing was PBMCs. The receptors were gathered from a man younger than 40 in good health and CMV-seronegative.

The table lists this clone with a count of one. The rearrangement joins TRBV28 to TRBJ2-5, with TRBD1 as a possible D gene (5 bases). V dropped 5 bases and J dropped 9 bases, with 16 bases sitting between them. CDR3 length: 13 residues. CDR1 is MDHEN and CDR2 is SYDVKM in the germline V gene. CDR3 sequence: CASSTPPSRAQYF. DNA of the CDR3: TGTGCCAGCAGTACCCCCCCCAGCAGGGCCCAGTACTTC.

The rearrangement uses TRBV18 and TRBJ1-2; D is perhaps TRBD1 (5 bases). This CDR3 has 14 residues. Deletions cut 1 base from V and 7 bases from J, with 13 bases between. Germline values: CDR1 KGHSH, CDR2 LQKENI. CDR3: CASSPREGTIGYTF. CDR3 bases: TGTGCCAGCTCACCACGGGAGGGGACTATTGGCTACACCTTC. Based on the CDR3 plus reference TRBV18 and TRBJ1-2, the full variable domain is NAGVMQNPRHLVRRRGQEARLRCSPMKGHSHVYWYRQLPEEGLKFMVYLQKENIIDESGMPKERFSAEFPKEGPSILRIQQVVRGDSAAYFCASSPREGTIGYTFGSGTRLTVV.

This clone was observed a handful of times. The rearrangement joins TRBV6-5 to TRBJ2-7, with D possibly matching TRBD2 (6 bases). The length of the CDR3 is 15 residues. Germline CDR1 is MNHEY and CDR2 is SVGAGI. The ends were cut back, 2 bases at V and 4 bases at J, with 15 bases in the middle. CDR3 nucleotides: TGTGCCAGCAGTTACGGAGGCCACGGGGGTTACGAGCAGTACTTC. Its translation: CASSYGGHGGYEQYF.

CDR3 DNA sequence: TGTGCCAGCAGGTTCGGGGACAGCTACGAGCAGTACTTC. Protein sequence: CASRFGDSYEQYF. This rearrangement joins TRBV7-3 to TRBJ2-7, with TRBD1 matching over 7 bases. This CDR3 region has 13 residues. From germline, CDR1 is SGHTA and CDR2 FQGTGA. V trimming: 6 bases; J trimming: 3 bases; junction bases outside the gene matches: 5.

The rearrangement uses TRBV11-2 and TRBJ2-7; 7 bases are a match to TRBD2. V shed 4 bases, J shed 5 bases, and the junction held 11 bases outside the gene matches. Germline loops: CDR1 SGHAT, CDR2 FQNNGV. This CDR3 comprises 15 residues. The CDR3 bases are TGTGCCAGCAGCTCCAGATGGGGGGGTTGGGACGAGCAGTACTTC. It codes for CASSSRWGGWDEQYF.

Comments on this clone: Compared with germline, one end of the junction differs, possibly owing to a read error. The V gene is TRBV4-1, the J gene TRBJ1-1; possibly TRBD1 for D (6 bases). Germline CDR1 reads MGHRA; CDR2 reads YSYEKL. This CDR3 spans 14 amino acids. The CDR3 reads CASRQVQGTIEAFF. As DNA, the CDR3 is TGCGCCAGCAGACAAGTACAGGGTACAATTGAAGCTTTCTTT.

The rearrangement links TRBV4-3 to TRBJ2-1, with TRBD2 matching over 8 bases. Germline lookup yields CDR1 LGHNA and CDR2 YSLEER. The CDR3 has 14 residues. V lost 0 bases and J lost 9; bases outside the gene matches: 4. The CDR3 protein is CASSQDGLAGEQFF. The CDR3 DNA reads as TGCGCCAGCAGCCAAGACGGACTAGCAGGTGAGCAGTTCTTC.

The CDR3 DNA is TGTGCTAGTGGTTCGATCGGAGTGGGACAGATAGACAAAGAGACCCAGTACTTC. Residues: CASGSIGVGQIDKETQYF. The chain recombines TRBV12-5 with TRBJ2-5, with 7 bases aligning to TRBD1. Trimming cost V 4 bases and J 3 bases; bases outside gene matches: 17. Germline V lookup: CDR1 LGHNT, CDR2 FRNRAP. The CDR3 consists of 18 residues.

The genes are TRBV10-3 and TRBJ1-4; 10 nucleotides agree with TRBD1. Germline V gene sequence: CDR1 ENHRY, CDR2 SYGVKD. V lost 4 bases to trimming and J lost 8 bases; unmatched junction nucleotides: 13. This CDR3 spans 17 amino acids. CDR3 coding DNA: TGTGCCATCAGTGCTGAGACAGGGGGCGGTTTTGGCGAAAAACTGTTTTTT. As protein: CAISAETGGGFGEKLFF.

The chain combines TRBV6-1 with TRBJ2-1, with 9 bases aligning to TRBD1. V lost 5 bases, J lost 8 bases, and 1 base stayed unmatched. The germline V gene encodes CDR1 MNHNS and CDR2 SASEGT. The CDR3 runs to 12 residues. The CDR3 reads CASSNRGHEQFF. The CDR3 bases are TGTGCCAGCAGTAACAGGGGGCATGAGCAGTTCTTC.

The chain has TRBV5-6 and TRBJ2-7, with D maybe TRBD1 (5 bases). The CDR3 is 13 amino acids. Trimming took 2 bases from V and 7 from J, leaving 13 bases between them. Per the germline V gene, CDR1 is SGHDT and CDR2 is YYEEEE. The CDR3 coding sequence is TGTGCCAGCAGCTTAGGGTCCCCAGGGGAGCAGTACTTC. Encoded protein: CASSLGSPGEQYF.

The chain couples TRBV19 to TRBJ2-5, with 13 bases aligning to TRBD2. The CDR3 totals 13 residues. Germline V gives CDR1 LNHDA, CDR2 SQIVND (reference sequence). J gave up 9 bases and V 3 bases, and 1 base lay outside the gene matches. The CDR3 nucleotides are TGTGCCAGTAGTATGGGACTAGCGGGACCCCAGTACTTC. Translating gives CASSMGLAGPQYF.

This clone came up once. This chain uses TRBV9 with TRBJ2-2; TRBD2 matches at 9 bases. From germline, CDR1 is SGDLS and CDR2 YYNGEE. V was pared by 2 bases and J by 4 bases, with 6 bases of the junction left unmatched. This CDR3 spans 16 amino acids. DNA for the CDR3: TGTGCCAGCAGCGTTTCTAGCGGGACAACCACCGGGGAGCTGTTTTTT. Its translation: CASSVSSGTTTGELFF.

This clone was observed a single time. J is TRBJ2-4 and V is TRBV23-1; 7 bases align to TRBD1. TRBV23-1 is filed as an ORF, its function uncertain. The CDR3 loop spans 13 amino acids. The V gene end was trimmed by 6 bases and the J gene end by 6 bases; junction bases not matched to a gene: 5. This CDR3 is CASSHRGRNIQYF. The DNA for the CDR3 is TGCGCCAGCAGCCACAGGGGTAGAAACATTCAGTACTTC.

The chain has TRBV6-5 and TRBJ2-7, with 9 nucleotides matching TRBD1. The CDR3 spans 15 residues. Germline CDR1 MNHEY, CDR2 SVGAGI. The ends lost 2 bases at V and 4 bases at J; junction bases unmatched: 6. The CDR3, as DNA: TGTGCCAGCAGTTACGAAGGGACAGGGATTTACGAGCAGTACTTC. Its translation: CASSYEGTGIYEQYF.

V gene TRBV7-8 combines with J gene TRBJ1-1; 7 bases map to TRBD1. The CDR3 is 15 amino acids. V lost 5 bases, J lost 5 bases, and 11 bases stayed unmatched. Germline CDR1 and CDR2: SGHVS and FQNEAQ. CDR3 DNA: TGTGCCAGCAGCCAACCCCCCAGGGGGAGGACTGAAGCTTTCTTT. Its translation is CASSQPPRGRTEAFF.

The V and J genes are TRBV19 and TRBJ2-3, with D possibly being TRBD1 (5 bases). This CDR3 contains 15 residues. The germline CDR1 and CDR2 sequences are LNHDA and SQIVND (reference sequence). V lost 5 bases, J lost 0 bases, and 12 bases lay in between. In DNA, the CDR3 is TGTGCCAGTAGTTGGGGCGATGCTAGCACAGATACGCAGTATTTT. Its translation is CASSWGDASTDTQYF. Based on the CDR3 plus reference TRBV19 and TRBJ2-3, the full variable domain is DGGITQSPKYLFRKEGQNVTLSCEQNLNHDAMYWYRQDPGQGLRLIYYSQIVNDFQKGDIAEGYSVSREKKESFPLTVTSAQKNPTAFYLCASSWGDASTDTQYFGPGTRLTVL.

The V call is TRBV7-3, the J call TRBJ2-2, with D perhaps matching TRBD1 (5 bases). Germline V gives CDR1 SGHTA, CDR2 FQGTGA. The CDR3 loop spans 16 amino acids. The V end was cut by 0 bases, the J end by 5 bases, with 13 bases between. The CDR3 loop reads CASSLTFGQGTGELFF. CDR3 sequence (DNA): TGTGCCAGCAGCTTAACGTTCGGACAAGGAACCGGGGAGCTGTTTTTT.

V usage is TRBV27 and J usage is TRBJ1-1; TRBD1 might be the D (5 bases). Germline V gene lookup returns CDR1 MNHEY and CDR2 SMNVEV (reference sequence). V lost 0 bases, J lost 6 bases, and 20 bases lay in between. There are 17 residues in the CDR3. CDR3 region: CASSLSTRGGSLAEAFF. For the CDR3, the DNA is TGTGCCAGCAGTTTATCAACCCGGGGGGGATCTTTGGCTGAAGCTTTCTTT.

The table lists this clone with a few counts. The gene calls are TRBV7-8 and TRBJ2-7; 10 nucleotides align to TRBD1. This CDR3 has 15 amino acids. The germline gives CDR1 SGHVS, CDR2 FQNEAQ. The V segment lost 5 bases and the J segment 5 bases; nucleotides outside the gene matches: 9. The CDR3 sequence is CASSGPGQGPNEQYF. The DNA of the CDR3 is TGTGCCAGCAGCGGACCGGGACAGGGGCCCAACGAGCAGTACTTC.

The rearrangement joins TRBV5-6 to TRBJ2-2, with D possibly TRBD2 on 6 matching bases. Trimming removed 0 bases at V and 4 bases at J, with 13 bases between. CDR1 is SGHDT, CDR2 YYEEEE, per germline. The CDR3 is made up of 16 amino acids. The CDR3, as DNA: TGTGCCAGCAGCTTGGATTGGGGGGTCGGCACCGGGGAGCTGTTTTTT. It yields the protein CASSLDWGVGTGELFF.

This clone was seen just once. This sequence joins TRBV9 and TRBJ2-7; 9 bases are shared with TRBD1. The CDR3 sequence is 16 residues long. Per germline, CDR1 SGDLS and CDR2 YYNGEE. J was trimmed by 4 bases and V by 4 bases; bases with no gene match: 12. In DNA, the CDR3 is TGTGCCAGCAGCAACCCCGGGACAGGGAGTCGGTACGAGCAGTACTTC. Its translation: CASSNPGTGSRYEQYF.

The chain's CDR3 is CASSERGYGYTF. CDR3 bases: TGTGCCAGCAGCGAGCGGGGGTATGGCTACACCTTC. The chain links TRBV11-3 to TRBJ1-2; the D gene is possibly TRBD1 (5 bases). This CDR3 region has 12 residues. V shed 5 bases and J shed 5 bases, with 9 bases lying between them. Germline CDR1 SGHNT, CDR2 YENEEA.

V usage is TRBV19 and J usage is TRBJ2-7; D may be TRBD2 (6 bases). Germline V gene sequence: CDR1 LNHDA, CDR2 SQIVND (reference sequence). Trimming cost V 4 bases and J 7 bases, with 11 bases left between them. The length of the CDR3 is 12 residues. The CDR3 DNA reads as TGTGCCAGTAGTAACAGGCGGGATGAGCAGTACTTC. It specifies CASSNRRDEQYF.

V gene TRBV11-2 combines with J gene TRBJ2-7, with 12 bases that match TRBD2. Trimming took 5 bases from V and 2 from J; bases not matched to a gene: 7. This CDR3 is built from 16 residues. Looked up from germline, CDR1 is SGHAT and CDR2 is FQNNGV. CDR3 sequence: CASSLLTSGGAYEQYF. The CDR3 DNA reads TGTGCCAGCAGCCTATTGACTAGCGGGGGAGCCTACGAGCAGTACTTC.